This passage covers 9 T cell receptor beta chains from one sample sequenced in a study of preoperative IRX-2 immunotherapy in early breast cancer. Produced via immunoSEQ multiplex PCR; TCRdb's table is partial and in-frame only. There are roughly 99,000 clones in the sample; 75% to 90% occur only once, and roughly 2% lies in the top ten. Treatment: preoperative locoregional IRX-2 cytokine immunotherapy. The sample consisted of tumor tissue, taken after IRX-2 immunotherapy. These receptors all come from a human donor with breast cancer.

This clone was found once. The V and J genes are TRBV7-1 and TRBJ2-1; tentatively, D is TRBD2 (7 bases). TRBV7-1 is sorted into the ORF group, with uncertain function. Trimming stripped 6 bases from V and 11 bases from J, with 23 bases between. The CDR3 runs 15 residues. CDR3 region: CASRLYREGEGQQFF. For the CDR3, the DNA is TGTGCCAGCAGACTTTACAGAGAGGGGGAGGGCCAGCAGTTCTTC.

The rearrangement joins TRBV22-1 to TRBJ2-1; the table gives TRBD2 as D, unverified against the DNA. TRBV22-1 is a known pseudogene. This CDR3 has 17 amino acids. The DNA of the CDR3 is TGTGCCTCTAGCGGGGGGCCCCAGGTGAGCTCCTACAATGAGCAGTTCTTC. It translates to CASSGGPQVSSYNEQFF.

This clone was counted between two and nine times. The chain is built from TRBV11-1 and TRBJ1-1; D is ambiguous. The germline gives CDR1 SGHAT, CDR2 FQDESV (reference sequence). V was cut by 5 bases and J by 3 bases, with 13 bases left in between. This CDR3 contains 14 residues. The DNA of the CDR3 is TGTGCCAGCAGCCCGTCGGCAGCCTACACTGAAGCTTTCTTT. Protein product: CASSPSAAYTEAFF. The full variable domain, completed using reference TRBV11-1 and TRBJ1-1, is EAEVAQSPRYKITEKSQAVAFWCDPISGHATLYWYRQILGQGPELLVQFQDESVVDDSQLPKDRFSAERLKGVDSTLKIQPAELGDSAMYLCASSPSAAYTEAFFGQGTRLTVV.

The chain carries TRBV1 and TRBJ1-3. TRBV1 is a pseudogene. The CDR3 length is 16 residues. The CDR3 sequence is CASSQERGQAGNTIYF. The DNA of the CDR3 is TGCGCCAGCAGCCAAGAACGGGGGCAAGCCGGAAACACCATATATTTT.

The chain is built from TRBV19 and TRBJ1-1; 8 bases fit TRBD1. Germline-derived CDR1 and CDR2 are LNHDA and SQIVND (reference sequence). The V gene end was trimmed by 2 bases and the J gene end by 5 bases; junction bases not matched to a gene: 10. The CDR3 is 16 amino acids. Here the CDR3 DNA reads TGTGCCAGTAGTATAAGGGCAGGGGGCGGTTTTACTGAAGCTTTCTTT. This encodes CASSIRAGGGFTEAFF. The full variable domain, completed using reference TRBV19 and TRBJ1-1, is DGGITQSPKYLFRKEGQNVTLSCEQNLNHDAMYWYRQDPGQGLRLIYYSQIVNDFQKGDIAEGYSVSREKKESFPLTVTSAQKNPTAFYLCASSIRAGGGFTEAFFGQGTRLTVV.

This chain joins TRBV30 and TRBJ2-7, with unresolved D. The CDR3 spans 12 residues. The germline gives CDR1 GTSNPN, CDR2 SVGIG (reference sequence). V was clipped by 2 bases and J by 4 bases, with 9 bases between them. This CDR3 reads CAWSSDGYEQYF. CDR3 bases: TGTGCCTGGAGTTCCGACGGTTACGAGCAGTACTTC.

The chain employs TRBV15 and TRBJ1-4; no clear D gene. Trimming shortened V by 5 bases and J by 0 bases, and 10 bases separated the two germline ends. The CDR3 has 15 amino acids. Germline V gene data show CDR1 as LNHNV and CDR2 as YYDKDF (reference sequence). The CDR3 is CATSGTDATNEKLFF. CDR3 nucleotides: TGTGCCACCAGCGGTACGGATGCAACTAATGAAAAACTGTTTTTT.

The chain is built from TRBV7-8 and TRBJ1-4; D remains unclear. Germline lookup yields CDR1 SGHVS and CDR2 FQNEAQ. V lost 3 bases and J 0 bases, leaving 14 bases between the germline ends. The CDR3 covers 17 residues. DNA for the CDR3: TGTGCCAGCAGCTTCAAGCCCGGCGGTGCAACTAATGAAAAACTGTTTTTT. Translation: CASSFKPGGATNEKLFF.

The V gene is TRBV6-8, the J gene TRBJ1-1; D unresolved. This CDR3 is 12 amino acids long. Germline CDR1 is MNHGY and CDR2 is SAAAGT. V lost 10 bases and J lost 6, with 15 bases in between. In DNA form, the CDR3 reads TGTGCCATAAGATCCGGGATGGCTGAAGCTTTCTTT. It specifies CAIRSGMAEAFF.